Described below is a single TCR beta chain sequence and its context. Its cognate antigen is unknown. Method: immunoSEQ multiplex PCR; TCRdb's copy keeps in-frame clones and lacks some. The data contain 65,000 to 90,000 clones, about 90% of them singletons. Germline CDR1 PRHDT, CDR2 FYEKMQ (reference sequence). With V trimmed by 5 bases and J by 3 bases, 6 bases remained unmatched. The CDR3 consists of 16 residues. This sample is part of a study of T cell responses to AZD1222 COVID-19 vaccine. Study observations and caveats: Spike-specific TCR breadth and depth both grew after two AZD1222 doses.

Sequenced material: peripheral blood, taken on day 0 of AZD1222 vaccination. The sequence was obtained from an adult in good health. The genes are TRBV13 and TRBJ1-4; the match to TRBD1 covers 10 bases. The CDR3 nucleotides are TGTGCCAGCAGCCTGCGGACAGGGGGTTCTAATGAAAAACTGTTTTTT. Its translation: CASSLRTGGSNEKLFF.